In this sample, the clone carrying this TCR beta chain turned up a few times. The germline gives CDR1 SGHNT, CDR2 YYREEE (reference sequence). The V segment lost 6 bases and the J segment 6 bases; nucleotides outside the gene matches: 8. The CDR3 is 13 residues long. It was unsorted whole blood that yielded blood RNA, and germline DNA was also extracted. The entry originates in a study of tumor-infiltrating lymphocytes in primary liver carcinoma. Study-wide context: Patients were men and women aged 30 to 69 years.

With around 490 ng total RNA as template and a constant-region primer, TCR beta cDNA was made. Investigators got TCR beta libraries out of three nested multiplex PCR rounds, done with slightly modified ARM-PCR. It was with TRBV1-TRBV30 forward primers and a C-beta reverse primer that the first two PCR rounds were run, at 10 to 11 cycles each. Using its own MiXCR run on the multiplex PCR reads, TCRdb lists one record per CDR3 protein. The sample lists 250,000 to 350,000 distinct CDR3 sequences; roughly three fifths were seen once. The chain couples TRBV5-4 to TRBJ2-7, with 8 bases aligning to TRBD2. The receptor's source is a woman in her twenties or thirties with primary liver carcinoma and hepatitis B virus infection. Sequences were obtained from peripheral blood. As DNA, the CDR3 is TGTGCCAGCACCCGGGAGGGCCGGTCCGAGCAGTACTTC. It specifies CASTREGRSEQYF.